This T cell receptor (beta chain) was sequenced during a study of CD8+CD57+ T cells in acquired aplastic anemia. Broader study findings: Comparison of patients with controls identified twenty-nine shared CD8+ CDR3 sequences.

In patients chosen for sequencing, flow cytometry had shown CD8+CD57+ cell expansion. Everyone among the patients had severe acquired aplastic anemia. Using genomic DNA as the template, TCR beta VDJ and CDR3 profiling was carried out. TCRdb independently ran MiXCR on the reads; one entry per CDR3 protein. This repertoire shows around 200,000 distinct CDR3 sequences, 55% to 65% found once; its top ten account for about 60%. This clonotype was detected a few times. As yet, its antigen is unknown. The clonotype originates from a human donor with aplastic anemia. The sequencing sample was made of sorted CD4+, CD8+, or CD8+CD57+ T cells (not recorded which) from PBMCs.

The CDR3 sequence is CASSLYVGGEETQYF. The CDR3 DNA reads TGTGCCAGCAGCTTATATGTAGGGGGCGAGGAGACCCAGTACTTC. The chain links TRBV7-9 to TRBJ2-5; 7 positions match TRBD1. The CDR3 contains 15 residues. V lost 2 bases and J lost 5; bases outside the gene matches: 8. Germline CDR1 is SEHNR and CDR2 is FQNEAQ (reference sequence).